Given below is one TCR beta chain in context. Its target is not known. This entry comes from a study of cytomegalovirus exposure and HLA in healthy donors. Findings of the study overall: The investigators catalogued 180 or so TCR beta chains as cytomegalovirus-associated. Later analysis identified a missense DCLRE1C variant that was linked to TCR beta V- and J-gene trimming. A highly shared variant cluster was judged a likely technical artifact.

The PCR made use of 60 Vbeta and 13 Jbeta primers. Clones were sequenced by immunoSEQ multiplex PCR, and TCRdb holds only the in-frame ones, with some missing. The table includes 150,000 to 200,000 clones, around 83% detected once. From germline, CDR1 is MNHNY and CDR2 SVGAGI (reference sequence). The CDR3 covers 15 residues. Trimming removed 6 bases from V and 5 bases from J; junction bases left unmatched: 11. The chain recombines TRBV6-6 with TRBJ1-2, with 8 bases lining up with TRBD1. Material for sequencing was PBMCs. This TCR was sampled from a middle-aged woman in good health and CMV-seronegative. CDR3 DNA: TGTGCCAGCAGCAATAACAGGGGGGTTGGTTATGGCTACACCTTC. Translation: CASSNNRGVGYGYTF.